This passage covers 32 T cell receptor beta chains from one sample sequenced in a study of blood T cell repertoires in COVID-19. Here immunoSEQ multiplex PCR was the method, and the copy in TCRdb shows in-frame clones only, minus some. Among 300,000 or so clones listed, 75% to 95% were seen once. Sample: PBMCs or T cells enriched from blood (not recorded which). These receptors all stem from a woman under 40 who had recovered from COVID-19.

The V gene is TRBV7-9, the J gene TRBJ2-1, with 10 bases lining up with TRBD2. Per germline, CDR1 SEHNR and CDR2 FQNEAQ (reference sequence). The CDR3 length is 15 residues. V lost 6 bases, J lost 3 bases, and 5 bases stayed unmatched. The CDR3 DNA is TGTGCCAGCAGGTCTAGCGGGAGTATCTACAATGAGCAGTTCTTC. Translating gives CASRSSGSIYNEQFF.

The rearrangement links TRBV24-1 to TRBJ1-2, with TRBD1 as a possible D gene (5 bases). From germline, CDR1 is KGHDR and CDR2 SFDVKD. The CDR3 has 12 amino acids. Deletions cut 6 bases from V and 4 bases from J, with 8 bases between. The DNA for the CDR3 is TGTGCCACCAGTTCCCAGGGCTATGGCTACACCTTC. This gives the protein CATSSQGYGYTF.

This rearrangement joins TRBV28 to TRBJ1-1, with 11 bases fitting TRBD1. This CDR3 has 14 amino acids. Germline lookup yields CDR1 MDHEN and CDR2 SYDVKM. Unmatched junction bases numbered 10, after V lost 6 bases and J lost 10 bases. The DNA of the CDR3 is TGTGCCAGCAGGGAGGGACAGGGGGACGGTAGAGCTTTCTTT. Its protein is CASREGQGDGRAFF.

This chain joins TRBV4-3 and TRBJ2-1, with 13 bases fitting TRBD2. CDR1 is LGHNA, CDR2 YSLEER, per germline. The ends lost 5 bases at V and 4 bases at J; junction bases unmatched: 11. CDR3 length equals 18 residues. The CDR3 DNA is TGCGCCAGCAGCTTAGGACTAGCGGGAGCCCTGGGGTACAATGAGCAGTTCTTC. It codes for CASSLGLAGALGYNEQFF.

The CDR3 coding sequence is TGTGCCACCAGCAGAGATCGACAGCCGTACAATGAGCAGTTCTTC. Translation: CATSRDRQPYNEQFF. The rearrangement links TRBV15 to TRBJ2-1, with TRBD1 as a possible D gene (5 bases). The CDR3 is 15 amino acids. V was trimmed by 0 bases and J by 4 bases, leaving 10 bases between them. The germline CDR1 and CDR2 sequences are LNHNV and YYDKDF (reference sequence). The full variable domain, its missing parts supplied by reference TRBV15 and TRBJ2-1, is DAMVIQNPRYQVTQFGKPVTLSCSQTLNHNVMYWYQQKSSQAPKLLFHYYDKDFNNEADTPDNFQSRRPNTSFCFLDIRSPGLGDTAMYLCATSRDRQPYNEQFFGPGTRLTVL.

V and J are TRBV30 and TRBJ1-2, with a tentative D call TRBD1 (5 bases). The V and J ends lost 0 bases and 12 bases respectively, with 14 bases between them. The CDR3 sequence is 12 residues long. Germline lookup yields CDR1 GTSNPN and CDR2 SVGIG (reference sequence). This CDR3 reads CAWSVLLTANTF. The CDR3 nucleotides read TGTGCCTGGAGTGTACTACTGACAGCCAACACCTTC.

The V gene is TRBV11-3, the J gene TRBJ2-2, with 9 bases fitting TRBD1. V shed 5 bases, J shed 6 bases, and the junction held 10 bases outside the gene matches. In germline, CDR1 is SGHNT, CDR2 YENEEA. This CDR3 region has 16 residues. The CDR3 coding sequence is TGTGCCAGCAGCCCTCCGGGACAGGGAGCGGCCGGGGAGCTGTTTTTT. This codes for CASSPPGQGAAGELFF.

The chain combines TRBV25-1 with TRBJ2-3; 7 bases line up with TRBD2. Germline V CDR1 and CDR2: MGHDK, SYGVNS. The J segment lost 11 bases and the V segment lost 4 bases, leaving 12 bases of the junction unmatched. The CDR3 consists of 14 residues. The CDR3 here is CASSGTPLGRGQYF. The CDR3 nucleotides read TGTGCCAGCAGTGGGACGCCCTTGGGGAGGGGGCAGTATTTT.

The V and J genes are TRBV6-5 and TRBJ2-1; no clear D. V was clipped by 5 bases and J by 7 bases, with 9 bases between them. The CDR3 runs 12 residues. Germline-derived CDR1 and CDR2 are MNHEY and SVGAGI. The CDR3 coding sequence is TGTGCCAGCAGTCCTAATAGTAATGAGCAGTTCTTC. Protein product: CASSPNSNEQFF.

For the CDR3, the DNA is TGTGCCACCAGCAGAGGGGACAGGGGGAACTATGGCTACACCTTC. As protein: CATSRGDRGNYGYTF. The chain uses TRBV15 and TRBJ1-2; 11 positions agree with TRBD1. J gave up 2 bases and V 1 base, and 0 bases lay outside the gene matches. The CDR3 runs 15 residues. Germline loops: CDR1 LNHNV, CDR2 YYDKDF (reference sequence).

On this clone itself: In the same sample, other DNA sequences code for this CDR3. This chain joins TRBV6-5 and TRBJ1-5; D is unclear. Trimming removed 5 bases at V and 0 bases at J, with 11 bases between. This CDR3 has 15 residues. Germline V lookup: CDR1 MNHEY, CDR2 SVGAGI. Written as DNA, the CDR3 is TGTGCCAGCAGTCCCTCTGTTTATAGCAATCAGCCCCAGCATTTT. Amino acids: CASSPSVYSNQPQHF.

This chain links TRBV28 with TRBJ2-7, with 7 bases aligning to TRBD1. Trimming at V came to 5 bases and at J to 6 bases, leaving 7 bases not matched to a gene. The CDR3 consists of 13 residues. CDR1 MDHEN and CDR2 SYDVKM come from the germline V gene. DNA of the CDR3: TGTGCCAGCAGTCAGGGACAGAGTCCCGAGCAGTACTTC. Amino acids: CASSQGQSPEQYF.

This clone was recorded only once. J is TRBJ2-3 and V is TRBV19; 7 positions match TRBD1. This CDR3 region has 14 residues. The V and J ends lost 5 bases and 1 base, in that order; junction bases with no gene match: 3. Germline CDR1 reads LNHDA; CDR2 reads SQIVND (reference sequence). CDR3 residues: CASSSGQGTDTQYF. The CDR3, as DNA: TGTGCCAGTAGTTCCGGACAGGGCACAGATACGCAGTATTTT.

This clone appeared a single time. The chain carries TRBV30 and TRBJ1-4; D not resolved. V lost 4 bases and J lost 8, with 17 bases in between. Germline V CDR1 and CDR2: GTSNPN, SVGIG (reference sequence). This CDR3 has 14 amino acids. The CDR3 DNA reads as TGTGCCTGGACAGAACCGGGAATAAGGGAAAAACTGTTTTTT. Translated: CAWTEPGIREKLFF.

The chain carries TRBV27 and TRBJ2-1, with no clear D. Germline CDR1 and CDR2: MNHEY and SMNVEV (reference sequence). The CDR3 runs 15 residues. V dropped 6 bases and J dropped 0 bases, with 12 bases sitting between them. For the CDR3, the DNA is TGTGCCAGCAGCCCATTATTTAGCTCCTACAATGAGCAGTTCTTC. It translates to CASSPLFSSYNEQFF.

The chain employs TRBV28 and TRBJ2-1; 7 bases fit TRBD2. Germline trimming cut 3 bases from V and 3 bases from J; bases unmatched to any gene: 11. The length of the CDR3 is 17 residues. Germline assignment: CDR1 MDHEN and CDR2 SYDVKM. The CDR3 region has the DNA TGTGCCAGCAGTTTTGTCGGGGGGAGGACTGGCTACAATGAGCAGTTCTTC. This encodes CASSFVGGRTGYNEQFF.

There are a few counts of this clone. The V call is TRBV7-9, the J call TRBJ2-7; a possible D gene is TRBD2 (6 bases). The CDR3 runs to 15 residues. Trimming shortened V by 5 bases and J by 6 bases, and 20 bases separated the two germline ends. The germline CDR1 and CDR2 sequences are SEHNR and FQNEAQ (reference sequence). CDR3 region: CASSPSRAGESEQYF. The CDR3 DNA reads TGTGCCAGCAGCCCGTCCAGAGCGGGTGAGTCCGAGCAGTACTTC.

The chain is built from TRBV19 and TRBJ2-1; a weak D match, TRBD1 (6 bases). The CDR3 extends over 14 amino acids. Germline V CDR1 and CDR2: LNHDA, SQIVND (reference sequence). V was clipped by 3 bases and J by 5 bases, with 11 bases between them. The CDR3 spells CASSITGQNNEQFF. The CDR3 DNA reads as TGTGCCAGTAGTATCACCGGACAGAACAATGAGCAGTTCTTC.

CDR3 sequence reads: CASSRGSGRFTDTQYF. As DNA, the CDR3 is TGTGCCAGCAGCAGGGGTAGCGGGAGATTCACAGATACGCAGTATTTT. The chain links TRBV3-1 (or the pseudogene TRBV3-2) to TRBJ2-3; 9 positions agree with TRBD2. Germline V gene sequence: CDR1 LGHDT, CDR2 YNNKEL (reference sequence). The J segment lost 2 bases and the V segment lost 5 bases, leaving 8 bases of the junction unmatched. The CDR3 contains 16 residues.

Concerning this clone: Other DNA sequences in the same sample also yield this CDR3. The rearrangement uses TRBV30 and TRBJ1-3; no reliable D call. This CDR3 has 13 residues. Germline-derived CDR1 and CDR2 are GTSNPN and SVGIG (reference sequence). The V and J ends lost 2 bases and 1 base respectively, with 6 bases between them. The CDR3 DNA sequence: TGTGCCTGGAGTAGAGGTTCTGGAAACACCATATATTTT. This gives the protein CAWSRGSGNTIYF. The full variable domain, its missing parts supplied by reference TRBV30 and TRBJ1-3, is SQTIHQWPATLVQPVGSPLSLECTVEGTSNPNLYWYRQAAGRGLQLLFYSVGIGQISSEVPQNLSASRPQDRQFILSSKKLLLSDSGFYLCAWSRGSGNTIYFGEGSWLTVV.

This chain uses TRBV28 with TRBJ2-3, with a weak D call TRBD2 (6 bases). This CDR3 has 16 amino acids. V shed 6 bases and J shed 0 bases, with 16 bases lying between them. Germline loops: CDR1 MDHEN, CDR2 SYDVKM. The CDR3 loop reads CASREAGQSSTDTQYF. The CDR3 DNA is TGTGCCAGCAGAGAGGCGGGGCAGTCTAGCACAGATACGCAGTATTTT.

The chain is built from TRBV6-1 and TRBJ2-3; TRBD2 matches at 9 bases. The CDR3 consists of 17 residues. Germline assignment: CDR1 MNHNS and CDR2 SASEGT. The V and J ends lost 3 bases and 4 bases, in that order; junction bases with no gene match: 11. CDR3 coding DNA: TGTGCCAGCAGTGAGAGAGCGGGAGGTGTTACTGCAGATACGCAGTATTTT. Translated, it gives CASSERAGGVTADTQYF.

This rearrangement joins TRBV20-1 to TRBJ1-5, with D maybe TRBD1 (5 bases). CDR1 DFQATT and CDR2 SNEGSKA come from the germline V gene (reference sequence). The CDR3 totals 15 residues. Trimming took off 3 bases at V and 1 base at J, with 13 bases between the two ends. The CDR3 reads CSASLSRASNQPQHF. As DNA, the CDR3 is TGCAGTGCTAGTTTATCCAGGGCCAGCAATCAGCCCCAGCATTTT.

The gene calls are TRBV6-2 or TRBV6-3 and TRBJ1-4; TRBD1 aligns across 8 bases. The V segment lost 0 bases and the J segment 4 bases; nucleotides outside the gene matches: 1. The CDR3 spans 15 residues. The germline gives CDR1 MNHEY, CDR2 SVGEGT. CDR3 sequence: CASSYSTGDNEKLFF. The CDR3 nucleotides are TGTGCCAGCAGTTACTCGACAGGGGATAATGAAAAACTGTTTTTT.

The chain has TRBV19 and TRBJ1-5; D possibly corresponds to TRBD1 (5 bases). In germline, CDR1 is LNHDA, CDR2 SQIVND (reference sequence). V was trimmed by 1 base and J by 7 bases, leaving 14 bases between them. This CDR3 is 15 amino acids long. Here the CDR3 reads CASSIAGTGEQPQHF. CDR3 bases: TGTGCCAGTAGTATAGCAGGGACTGGGGAACAGCCCCAGCATTTT.

The chain combines TRBV7-9 with TRBJ1-4, with D possibly matching TRBD1 (5 bases). CDR3 length equals 12 residues. Germline CDR1 is SEHNR and CDR2 is FQNEAQ (reference sequence). The ends were cut back, 5 bases at V and 7 bases at J, with 8 bases in the middle. The CDR3 here is CASSQDSEKLFF. CDR3 nucleotides: TGTGCCAGCAGCCAAGACAGTGAAAAACTGTTTTTT.

The chain is built from TRBV6-1 and TRBJ2-1; D is ambiguous. The CDR3 has 15 residues. The V end was cut by 1 base, the J end by 0 bases, with 7 bases between. Germline V gives CDR1 MNHNS, CDR2 SASEGT. The CDR3 DNA is TGTGCCAGCAGTGAAGGAGGTCTCTCCTACAATGAGCAGTTCTTC. As protein: CASSEGGLSYNEQFF.

This clone showed up just a few times. The V and J genes are TRBV15 and TRBJ2-7, with 8 bases that match TRBD2. The CDR3 loop spans 15 amino acids. The trim removed 0 bases at V and 2 bases at J, leaving 3 bases unmatched. Germline V gene lookup returns CDR1 LNHNV and CDR2 YYDKDF (reference sequence). DNA for the CDR3: TGTGCCACCAGCAGAGACTCAGCGGGAGCCTACGAGCAGTACTTC. As protein: CATSRDSAGAYEQYF.

With respect to this clone: One end of the junction is discordant with germline, which a read error may explain. The gene calls are TRBV7-6 and TRBJ1-5, with TRBD1 matching 9 bases. The CDR3 consists of 11 residues. CDR1 and CDR2 from the germline V gene are SGHVS and FNYEAQ. The CDR3 protein is CASSLGDRVNF. The CDR3 DNA is TGTGCCAGCAGCTTGGGGGACAGGGTGAATTTT.

The chain combines TRBV4-3 with TRBJ2-3; 15 nucleotides line up with TRBD2. V lost 4 bases, J lost 5 bases, and 4 bases stayed unmatched. The CDR3 has 16 residues. Germline CDR1 reads LGHNA; CDR2 reads YSLEER. The CDR3, as DNA: TGCGCCAGCAGCCGCGGACTAGCGGGAGGGGTAGATACGCAGTATTTT. This codes for CASSRGLAGGVDTQYF.

The chain couples TRBV6-2 or TRBV6-3 to TRBJ1-5; D is ambiguous. The CDR3 is made up of 14 amino acids. V gave up 2 bases and J gave up 5 bases, with 10 bases separating them. Germline V gives CDR1 MNHEY, CDR2 SVGEGT. The CDR3 DNA sequence: TGTGCCAGCAGTTACAGCCTCGGGGATCAGCCCCAGCATTTT. It codes for CASSYSLGDQPQHF.

The J gene is TRBJ2-5, the V gene TRBV28; D possibly corresponds to TRBD2 (6 bases). The CDR3 contains 14 residues. The germline V and J ends were trimmed by 5 bases and 5 bases, with 15 bases remaining between them. CDR1 and CDR2 from the germline V gene are MDHEN and SYDVKM. The CDR3 sequence is CASSHARRDETQYF. The CDR3 DNA reads TGTGCCAGCAGTCATGCGAGGAGGGACGAGACCCAGTACTTC.